A selection of T cell receptor beta chains follows, all from one sample in a study of T cells expressing NK-cell markers. TCRdb re-called the 5' RACE reads and shows each CDR3 protein once, DNA omitted. In total, the table holds 200,000 to 300,000 distinct CDR3 sequences. Material: blood T cells: a sorted CD56 or NKG2C T cell subset, CD4+ or CD8+ T cells, or bulk PBMC T cells (not recorded which). The source of these receptors is a woman aged 18 to 75 in good health. The CDR3 runs from the conserved cysteine through the conserved F or W. The order of the fields is CDR3 length, J gene, V gene, CDR3 protein.

>15|TRBJ1-1|TRBV7-2
CASSLGRGLNTEAFF
>15|TRBJ2-5|TRBV6-5
CASSYSILATGTQYF
>13|TRBJ2-3|TRBV20-1
CSADGQGADTQYF
>15|TRBJ2-3|TRBV20-1
CSARPAGVLADTQYF
>12|TRBJ1-1|TRBV11-2
CASSSLSGRAFF
>18|TRBJ1-5|TRBV25-1
CASSYSVVEPYSNQPQHF
>13|TRBJ2-2|TRBV7-2
CASSARNTGELFF
>14|TRBJ2-1|TRBV7-8
CASRDRTGVNEQFF
>15|TRBJ1-1|TRBV29-1
CSVQDLGPLNTEAFF
>13|TRBJ1-5|TRBV6-1
CASKEAYNQPQHF
>17|TRBJ2-4|TRBV5-4
CASSTGTGRMAKNIQYF
>14|TRBJ1-2|TRBV5-1
CASSSPGQVYGYTF
>16|TRBJ2-2|TRBV5-1
CASSGTSGINTGELFF
>19|TRBJ2-1|TRBV7-3
CASSLITAQIAGGLGEQFF
>15|TRBJ1-6|TRBV5-6
CASSLNRLHNSPLHF
>14|TRBJ1-5|TRBV20-1
CSARGRQFNQPQHF
>12|TRBJ2-5|TRBV27
CASRTRAETQYF
>12|TRBJ2-5|TRBV20-1
CSARMYQETQYF
>14|TRBJ2-7|TRBV20-1
CSARGGTGTPEQYF
>17|TRBJ2-3|TRBV3-1
CASSQGGGYASTDTQYF
>14|TRBJ1-5|TRBV6-2/TRBV6-3
CASTPPGRNQPQHF
>13|TRBJ2-1|TRBV12-3/TRBV12-4
CASSPGRWGEQFF
>16|TRBJ2-1|TRBV20-1
CSARGAGGRRWNEQFF